A single sample gave rise to the 23 T cell receptor beta chains below, sequenced in a study of post-analysis software for immune sequencing data. Broader study findings: TRBV5-6, TRBV5-1 and TRBV20-1 were among roughly 5 TRBV segments more frequent in patients than controls.

Their antigens are not known. Sequencing libraries made from TCR beta cDNA carried unique molecular identifiers. TCRdb redid the calling of the PCR reads with MiXCR, one entry per CDR3 protein. The sample contains roughly 620,000 distinct CDR3 sequences, 44% of which appear only once. Material: blood. These receptors were obtained from a girl between 10 and 17 years old with multiple sclerosis.

The V and J genes are TRBV12-3 or TRBV12-4 and TRBJ2-1; TRBD2 matches 11 bases. The CDR3 is 14 amino acids. With 6 bases clipped from V and 5 bases from J, the junction kept 3 bases outside the gene matches. CDR3: CASSKLAGDNEQFF. CDR3 DNA: TGTGCCAGCAGCAAACTAGCGGGAGACAATGAGCAGTTCTTC.

The rearrangement uses TRBV6-1 and TRBJ1-2, with 7 bases fitting TRBD1. The CDR3 contains 12 residues. Germline CDR1 and CDR2: MNHNS and SASEGT. After removal of 3 bases from V and 5 bases from J, the junction contained 0 bases not matched to a gene. The CDR3 reads CASSEGQYGYTF. In DNA, the CDR3 is TGTGCCAGCAGTGAGGGACAGTATGGCTACACCTTC.

This clonotype was detected a few times. An end of the junction does not agree with germline; a read error may underlie this. In DNA, the CDR3 is TGCAGTGCTAGGGGGGCGAGCGGCCGACAAGGGACCCAGTACTTC. This gives the protein CSARGASGRQGTQYF. The chain is built from TRBV20-1 and TRBJ2-5, with D possibly matching TRBD1 (6 bases). Germline loops: CDR1 DFQATT, CDR2 SNEGSKA (reference sequence). The CDR3 sequence is 15 residues long.

The V gene is TRBV20-1, the J gene TRBJ2-1, with 10 nucleotides matching TRBD2. J lost 8 bases, V lost 4 bases, and 11 bases had no gene match. The CDR3 spans 15 residues. The germline V gene encodes CDR1 DFQATT and CDR2 SNEGSKA (reference sequence). CDR3 nucleotide sequence: TGCAGTGCTAACCGGACTAGCGGACTGGGGGATGAGCAGTTCTTC. It specifies CSANRTSGLGDEQFF.

The chain recombines TRBV4-2 with TRBJ2-1; D tentatively fits TRBD1 or TRBD2 (5 bases each). Germline V CDR1 and CDR2: LGHNA, YNFKEQ. This CDR3 is built from 16 residues. The V end lost 1 base, the J end lost 3 bases, and 13 bases lay between the germline ends. CDR3 sequence: CASSQGTGPIYNEQFF. The CDR3 DNA reads TGTGCCAGCAGCCAAGGAACGGGACCTATCTACAATGAGCAGTTCTTC.

The chain joins TRBV10-2 to TRBJ2-1; D gene unclear. The germline V gene encodes CDR1 WSHSY and CDR2 SAAADI. The CDR3 loop spans 15 amino acids. V shed 3 bases and J shed 0 bases, with 9 bases lying between them. The CDR3 here is CASSDSHVSYNEQFF. As DNA, the CDR3 is TGCGCCAGCAGTGACTCACACGTCTCCTACAATGAGCAGTTCTTC.

CDR3 sequence (DNA): TGCAGTGCTAGAGCCGATGGGACAGATACGCAGTATTTT. The encoded protein is CSARADGTDTQYF. The rearrangement links TRBV20-1 to TRBJ2-3; D not certain. Germline V lookup: CDR1 DFQATT, CDR2 SNEGSKA (reference sequence). Trimming cost V 1 base and J 3 bases, with 8 bases left between them. The CDR3 consists of 13 residues.

In this sample, this clonotype turned up a few times. The chain has TRBV23-1 and TRBJ2-1, with 7 bases lining up with TRBD1. TRBV23-1 is labeled an ORF, and its function is uncertain. The CDR3 runs 13 residues. Trimming cost V 9 bases and J 2 bases; bases outside gene matches: 4. The CDR3 loop is CARVTGTYNEQFF. The CDR3 DNA is TGCGCCAGGGTGACAGGGACCTACAATGAGCAGTTCTTC.

This clonotype has more than one count but fewer than ten. The chain combines TRBV7-9 with TRBJ2-5; 8 bases map to TRBD1. CDR1 SEHNR and CDR2 FQNEAQ come from the germline V gene (reference sequence). The CDR3 has 15 amino acids. Trimming removed 3 bases from V and 1 base from J; junction bases left unmatched: 4. The CDR3 reads CASSFPGQAQETQYF. Here the CDR3 DNA reads TGTGCCAGCAGCTTTCCGGGACAGGCCCAAGAGACCCAGTACTTC.

With respect to this clonotype: This sequence may be a read error, since a much larger clone differs from it by one base. The chain uses TRBV20-1 and TRBJ2-1; 12 nucleotides align to TRBD2. This CDR3 region has 18 residues. Germline V gene lookup returns CDR1 DFQATT and CDR2 SNEGSKA (reference sequence). V was clipped by 7 bases and J by 1 base; unmatched bases: 14. The chain's CDR3 is CSVPEPLAGGKSYNEQFF. In DNA form, the CDR3 reads TGCAGTGTTCCCGAACCACTAGCGGGAGGAAAGTCCTACAATGAGCAGTTCTTC.

The rearrangement links TRBV28 to TRBJ2-7; 8 nucleotides agree with TRBD1. J was trimmed by 0 bases and V by 6 bases; bases with no gene match: 4. This CDR3 has 14 amino acids. In germline, CDR1 is MDHEN, CDR2 SYDVKM. The CDR3 DNA reads as TGTGCCAGCAGGCAGGGGGCCTTCTCCTACGAGCAGTACTTC. Translating it yields CASRQGAFSYEQYF.

As concerns this clonotype: Mismatch with germline at one junction end may stem from a read error. V and J are TRBV7-9 and TRBJ2-1; 9 bases align to TRBD1. Germline-derived CDR1 and CDR2 are SEHNR and FQNEAQ (reference sequence). This CDR3 contains 15 residues. The CDR3 DNA reads TGTGCCGGCAGCCTCCGGGACAGGGAAAACAATGAGCAGTTCTTC. It specifies CAGSLRDRENNEQFF.

The table lists this clonotype with a few counts. The chain links TRBV9 to TRBJ2-3; D gene unclear. With 0 bases removed from V and 4 bases from J, the gap between germline ends came to 9 bases. The CDR3 runs 14 residues. Germline loops: CDR1 SGDLS, CDR2 YYNGEE. The CDR3 is CASSVGGPSDTQYF. The CDR3 bases are TGTGCCAGCAGCGTAGGCGGTCCCTCAGATACGCAGTATTTT.

This clonotype was seen only a few times. The chain recombines TRBV20-1 with TRBJ2-3; 9 positions match TRBD2. Germline CDR1 DFQATT, CDR2 SNEGSKA (reference sequence). The CDR3 consists of 15 residues. Unmatched junction bases numbered 1, after V lost 0 bases and J lost 0 bases. The CDR3 DNA sequence: TGCAGTGCTAGAGACCTAGCGGGGAGCACAGATACGCAGTATTTT. This sequence encodes CSARDLAGSTDTQYF.

Only one count was recorded for this clonotype. J is TRBJ2-7 and V is TRBV30; D unresolved. The J call is in doubt because the DNA end fits TRBJ2-5 better. CDR1 and CDR2 from the germline V gene are GTSNPN and SVGIG (reference sequence). The CDR3 extends over 11 amino acids. DNA of the CDR3: TGTGCCTGGAAACTGGGGGAGACCCAGTACTTC. Its translation: CAWKLGETQYF.

This chain joins TRBV12-3 or TRBV12-4 and TRBJ2-1; 10 nucleotides match TRBD2. V dropped 6 bases and J dropped 15; count of bases not matched to a gene: 14. This CDR3 has 14 amino acids. CDR3 sequence: CASRPIGTSESPFF. The DNA of the CDR3 is TGTGCCAGCAGACCTATAGGGACTAGCGAGAGCCCGTTCTTC.

This chain links TRBV15 with TRBJ2-7, with D perhaps TRBD1 or TRBD2 (5 bases each). V was clipped by 0 bases and J by 3 bases, with 12 bases between them. Germline lookup yields CDR1 LNHNV and CDR2 YYDKDF (reference sequence). The CDR3 spans 15 residues. This CDR3 is CATSRDEGPYYEQYF. The DNA of the CDR3 is TGTGCCACCAGCAGAGATGAGGGACCATACTACGAGCAGTACTTC.

J is TRBJ2-7 and V is TRBV6-5; TRBD1 matches at 8 bases. J gave up 0 bases and V 0 bases, and 4 bases lay outside the gene matches. The CDR3 has 16 residues. Germline V gene sequence: CDR1 MNHEY, CDR2 SVGAGI. The CDR3 nucleotides are TGTGCCAGCAGTTACTCTGGGACAGGTGACTCCTACGAGCAGTACTTC. Its protein product is CASSYSGTGDSYEQYF.

V and J are TRBV12-5 and TRBJ1-6; D gene uncertain. The CDR3 contains 12 residues. Per germline, CDR1 LGHNT and CDR2 FRNRAP. V was clipped by 0 bases and J by 6 bases, with 0 bases between them. CDR3 in amino acids: CASGLVNSPLHF. CDR3 bases: TGTGCTAGTGGTTTGGTTAATTCACCCCTCCACTTT.

This clonotype came up a few times. The chain couples TRBV29-1 to TRBJ2-1; D call uncertain. Trimming removed 6 bases from V and 9 bases from J, with 15 bases in between. The CDR3 covers 12 residues. CDR1 and CDR2 from the germline V gene are SQVTM and ANQGSEA. CDR3: CSVFMTGGEQFF. The CDR3 bases are TGCAGCGTCTTCATGACCGGCGGTGAGCAGTTCTTC.

The rearrangement joins TRBV6-1 to TRBJ1-2; D is ambiguous. V was clipped by 11 bases and J by 0 bases, with 13 bases between them. Per germline, CDR1 MNHNS and CDR2 SASEGT. This CDR3 is 13 amino acids long. The CDR3, as DNA: TGTGCCGGAGCCCCCAGTTCTAACTATGGCTACACCTTC. It translates to CAGAPSSNYGYTF.

The chain couples TRBV7-9 to TRBJ2-7; 10 bases are shared with TRBD1. J was trimmed by 5 bases and V by 4 bases; bases with no gene match: 11. The germline CDR1 and CDR2 sequences are SEHNR and FQNEAQ (reference sequence). This CDR3 region has 16 residues. The DNA of the CDR3 is TGTGCCAGCAGCTCGGGGGGACAGGGGTCGGCTCACGAGCAGTACTTC. Residues: CASSSGGQGSAHEQYF. Based on the CDR3 plus reference TRBV7-9 and TRBJ2-7, the full variable domain is DTGVSQNPRHKITKRGQNVTFRCDPISEHNRLYWYRQTLGQGPEFLTYFQNEAQLEKSRLLSDRFSAERPKGSFSTLEIQRTEQGDSAMYLCASSSGGQGSAHEQYFGPGTRLTVT.

This clonotype turned up a few times. This chain connects TRBV3-1 to TRBJ1-1; D remains ambiguous. The germline V gene has CDR1 LGHDT and CDR2 YNNKEL (reference sequence). This CDR3 comprises 15 residues. Trimming cost V 4 bases and J 2 bases, with 14 bases left between them. The CDR3 DNA reads TGTGCCAGCAGCCTTCACGCCCTAACAAACACTGAAGCTTTCTTT. It translates to CASSLHALTNTEAFF.